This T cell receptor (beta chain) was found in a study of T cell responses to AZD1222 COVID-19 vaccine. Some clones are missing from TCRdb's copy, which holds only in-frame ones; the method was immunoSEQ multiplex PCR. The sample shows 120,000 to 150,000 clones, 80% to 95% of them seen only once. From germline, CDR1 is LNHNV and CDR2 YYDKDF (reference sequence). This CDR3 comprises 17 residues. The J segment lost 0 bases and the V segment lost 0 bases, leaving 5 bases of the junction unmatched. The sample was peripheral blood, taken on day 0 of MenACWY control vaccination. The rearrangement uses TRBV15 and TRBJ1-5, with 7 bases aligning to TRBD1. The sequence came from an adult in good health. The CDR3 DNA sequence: TGTGCCACCAGCAGAGAAAGGACAGGTTATAGCAATCAGCCCCAGCATTTT. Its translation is CATSRERTGYSNQPQHF.